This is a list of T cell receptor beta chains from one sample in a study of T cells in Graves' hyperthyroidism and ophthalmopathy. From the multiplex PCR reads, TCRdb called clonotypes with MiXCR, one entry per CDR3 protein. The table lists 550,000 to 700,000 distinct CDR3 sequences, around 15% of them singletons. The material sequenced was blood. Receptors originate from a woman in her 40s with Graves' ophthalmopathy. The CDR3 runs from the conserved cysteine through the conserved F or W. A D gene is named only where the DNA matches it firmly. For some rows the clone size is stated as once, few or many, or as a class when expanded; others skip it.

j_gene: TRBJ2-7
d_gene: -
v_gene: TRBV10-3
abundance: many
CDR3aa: CAISEETGPSYEQYF
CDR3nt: TGTGCCATCAGTGAGGAAACAGGGCCCTCCTACGAGCAGTACTTC

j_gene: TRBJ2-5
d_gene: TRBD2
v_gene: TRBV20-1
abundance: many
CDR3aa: CSARPFPALAGPITETQYF
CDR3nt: TGCAGTGCTAGACCTTTTCCGGCATTAGCGGGGCCGATTACAGAGACCCAGTACTTC

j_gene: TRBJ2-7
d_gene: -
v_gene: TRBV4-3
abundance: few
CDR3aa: CASSQDYTASSTSYEQYF
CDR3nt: TGCGCCAGCAGCCAAGATTACACGGCTTCCAGTACCTCCTACGAGCAGTACTTC

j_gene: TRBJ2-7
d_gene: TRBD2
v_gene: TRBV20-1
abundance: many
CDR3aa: CSARGGSGSLEQYF
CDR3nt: TGCAGTGCTAGAGGTGGTAGCGGGAGTCTGGAGCAGTACTTC

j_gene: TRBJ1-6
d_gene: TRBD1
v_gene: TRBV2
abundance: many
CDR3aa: CASSGQGAYSPLHF
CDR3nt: TGTGCCAGCAGTGGACAGGGGGCCTATTCACCCCTCCACTTT

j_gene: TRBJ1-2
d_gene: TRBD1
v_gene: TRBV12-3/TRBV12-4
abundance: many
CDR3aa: CASTPTGFYGYTF
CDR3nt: TGTGCCAGCACCCCGACAGGGTTCTATGGCTACACCTTC

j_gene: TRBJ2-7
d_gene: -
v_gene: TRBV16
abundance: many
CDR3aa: CASSQSGGALDEQYF
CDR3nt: TGTGCCAGCAGCCAATCGGGGGGGGCTTTGGACGAGCAGTACTTC

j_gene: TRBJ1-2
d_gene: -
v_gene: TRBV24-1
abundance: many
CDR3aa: CATSDVNEPGYTF
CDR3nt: TGTGCCACCAGTGATGTAAACGAGCCGGGCTACACCTTC

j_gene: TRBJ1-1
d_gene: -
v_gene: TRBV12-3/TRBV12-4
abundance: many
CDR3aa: CASIITQGGSEAFF
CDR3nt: TGTGCCAGCATAATAACTCAGGGAGGCTCTGAAGCTTTCTTT

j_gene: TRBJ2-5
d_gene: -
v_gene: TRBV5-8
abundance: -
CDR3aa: CASSLGGVYGETQYF
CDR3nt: TGTGCCAGCAGCTTGGGAGGGGTGTACGGAGAGACCCAGTACTTC

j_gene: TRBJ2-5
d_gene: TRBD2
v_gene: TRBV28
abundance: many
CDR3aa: CASKAGHQETQYF
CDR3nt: TGTGCCAGCAAAGCGGGACACCAAGAGACCCAGTACTTC

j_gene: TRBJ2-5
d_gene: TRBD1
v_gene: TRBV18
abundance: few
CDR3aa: CASSPGRQGIRETQYF
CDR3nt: TGTGCCAGCTCACCAGGGCGACAGGGGATTCGGGAGACCCAGTACTTC

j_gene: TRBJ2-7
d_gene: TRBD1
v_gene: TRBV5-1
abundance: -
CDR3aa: CASSGDSYYEQYF
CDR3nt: TGCGCCAGCAGCGGGGACAGCTACTACGAGCAGTACTTC

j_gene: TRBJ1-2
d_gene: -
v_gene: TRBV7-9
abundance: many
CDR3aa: CASSSGDGGYTF
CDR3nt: TGTGCCAGCAGCTCGGGCGATGGTGGCTACACCTTC

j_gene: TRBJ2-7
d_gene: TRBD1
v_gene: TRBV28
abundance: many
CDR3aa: CASSLGDRVDEQYF
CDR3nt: TGTGCCAGCAGTTTAGGCGACAGGGTGGATGAGCAGTACTTC

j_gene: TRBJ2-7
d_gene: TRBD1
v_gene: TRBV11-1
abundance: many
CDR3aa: CASSSAPGTGRAYEQYF
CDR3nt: TGTGCCAGCAGCTCTGCCCCCGGGACAGGGCGCGCCTACGAGCAGTACTTC

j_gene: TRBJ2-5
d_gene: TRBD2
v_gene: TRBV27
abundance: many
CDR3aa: CASSLSSGRARETQYF
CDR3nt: TGTGCCAGCAGTTTATCTAGCGGGAGGGCCAGAGAGACCCAGTACTTC

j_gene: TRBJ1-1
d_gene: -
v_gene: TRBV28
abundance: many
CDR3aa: CASSFLSEAFF
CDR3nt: TGTGCCAGCAGTTTCTTGTCTGAAGCTTTCTTT

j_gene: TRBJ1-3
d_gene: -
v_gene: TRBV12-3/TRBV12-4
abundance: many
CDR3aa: CASSSLGYSGNTIHF
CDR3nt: TGTGCCAGCAGTTCTCTTGGCTATTCGGGAAACACCATACATTTT

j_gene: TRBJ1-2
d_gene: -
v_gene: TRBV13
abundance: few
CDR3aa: CASSTIQGTVYGYTF
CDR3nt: TGTGCCAGCAGCACGATACAGGGAACCGTCTATGGCTACACCTTC

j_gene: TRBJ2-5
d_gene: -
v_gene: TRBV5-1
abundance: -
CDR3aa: CASSPDSETQYF
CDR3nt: TGCGCCAGCAGCCCTGACTCGGAGACCCAGTACTTC

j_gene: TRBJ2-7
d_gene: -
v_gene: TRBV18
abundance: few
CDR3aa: CATSSEPSYEQYF
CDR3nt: TGTGCCACCTCTAGCGAGCCCTCCTACGAGCAGTACTTC

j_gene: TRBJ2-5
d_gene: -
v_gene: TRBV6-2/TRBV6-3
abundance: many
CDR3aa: CASSYSGATGFRETQYF
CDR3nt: TGTGCCAGCAGTTACTCGGGGGCGACAGGATTTAGGGAGACCCAGTACTTC

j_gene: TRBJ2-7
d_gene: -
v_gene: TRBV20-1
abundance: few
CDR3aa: CSARGVTGSVYEQYF
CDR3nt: TGCAGTGCTCGAGGGGTTACCGGGAGCGTTTACGAGCAGTACTTC

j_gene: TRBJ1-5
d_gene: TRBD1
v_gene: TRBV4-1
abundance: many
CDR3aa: CASSLPTGDQPQHF
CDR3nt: TGCGCCAGCAGCCTCCCGACAGGGGATCAGCCCCAGCATTTT

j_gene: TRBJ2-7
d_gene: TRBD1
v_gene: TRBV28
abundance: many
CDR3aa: CASTWTGRAYEQYF
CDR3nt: TGTGCCAGCACCTGGACAGGGCGAGCCTACGAGCAGTACTTC

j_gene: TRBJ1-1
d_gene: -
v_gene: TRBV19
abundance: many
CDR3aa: CASSRQGNPEAFF
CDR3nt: TGTGCCAGTAGTAGGCAGGGGAATCCTGAAGCTTTCTTT

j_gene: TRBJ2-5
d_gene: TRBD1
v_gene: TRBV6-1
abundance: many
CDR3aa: CASSEGILQGAGETQYF
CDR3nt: TGTGCCAGCAGTGAAGGGATTCTCCAGGGGGCTGGGGAGACCCAGTACTTC

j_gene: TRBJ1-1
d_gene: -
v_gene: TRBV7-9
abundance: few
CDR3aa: CASSPTGLPNTEAFF
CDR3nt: TGTGCCAGCAGCCCAACCGGATTGCCGAACACTGAAGCTTTCTTT

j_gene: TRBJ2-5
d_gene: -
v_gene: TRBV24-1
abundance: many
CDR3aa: CATSESGRETQYF
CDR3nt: TGTGCCACCAGTGAGTCTGGGCGGGAGACCCAGTACTTC

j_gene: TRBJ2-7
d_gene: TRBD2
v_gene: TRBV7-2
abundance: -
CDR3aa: CASSSSGGTFYEQYF
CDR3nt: TGTGCCAGCAGCTCGAGCGGGGGCACTTTTTACGAGCAGTACTTC

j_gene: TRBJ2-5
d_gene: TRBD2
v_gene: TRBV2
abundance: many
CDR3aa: CASRSSGAQETQYF
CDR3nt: TGTGCCAGCAGGTCTAGCGGAGCCCAAGAGACCCAGTACTTC

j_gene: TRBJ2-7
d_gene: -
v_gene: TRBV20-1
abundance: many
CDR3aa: CSASQSYEQYF
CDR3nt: TGCAGTGCATCACAGTCCTACGAGCAGTACTTC

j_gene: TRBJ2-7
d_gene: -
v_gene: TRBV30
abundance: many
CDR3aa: CAWSRAYEQYF
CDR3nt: TGTGCCTGGAGCAGAGCCTACGAGCAGTACTTC

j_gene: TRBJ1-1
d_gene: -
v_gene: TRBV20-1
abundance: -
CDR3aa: CSARTRKEMNTEAFF
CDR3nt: TGCAGTGCTAGAACAAGAAAAGAGATGAACACTGAAGCTTTCTTT

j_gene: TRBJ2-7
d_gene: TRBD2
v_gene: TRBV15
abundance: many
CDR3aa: CATSRDLAGGREQYF
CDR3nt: TGTGCCACCAGCAGAGACCTAGCGGGAGGTCGCGAGCAGTACTTC

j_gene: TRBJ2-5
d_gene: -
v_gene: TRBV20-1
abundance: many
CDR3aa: CSASNPQETQYF
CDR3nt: TGCAGTGCTAGTAACCCCCAAGAGACCCAGTACTTC

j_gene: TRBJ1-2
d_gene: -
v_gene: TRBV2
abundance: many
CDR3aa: CASQYGLSYGYTF
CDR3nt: TGTGCCAGCCAATACGGACTGAGCTATGGCTACACCTTC

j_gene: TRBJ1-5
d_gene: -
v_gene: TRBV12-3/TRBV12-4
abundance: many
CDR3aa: CASSLESVGGQPQHF
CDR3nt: TGTGCCAGCAGTTTAGAAAGTGTAGGGGGTCAGCCCCAGCATTTT

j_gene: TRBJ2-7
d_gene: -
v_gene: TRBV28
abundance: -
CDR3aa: CASSAPGARSVNEQYF
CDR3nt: TGTGCCAGCAGTGCCCCAGGGGCTAGGTCAGTAAACGAGCAGTACTTC

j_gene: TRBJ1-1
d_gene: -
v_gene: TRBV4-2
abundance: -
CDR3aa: CASSRGGGSTEAFF
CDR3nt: TGTGCCAGCAGCCGAGGGGGGGGCAGCACTGAAGCTTTCTTT

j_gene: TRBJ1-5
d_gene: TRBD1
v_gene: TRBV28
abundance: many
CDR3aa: CASSSQGWNQPQHF
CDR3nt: TGTGCCAGCAGTTCACAGGGGTGGAATCAGCCCCAGCATTTT

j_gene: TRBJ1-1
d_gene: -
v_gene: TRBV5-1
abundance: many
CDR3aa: CASSLWDLNTEAFF
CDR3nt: TGCGCCAGCAGCTTGTGGGACCTTAACACTGAAGCTTTCTTT